This TCR beta chain derives from a study of T cell responses to AZD1222 COVID-19 vaccine (dated by TCRdb to 2020 to 2023). About the study as a whole: A total of 233 trial participants underwent TCR sequencing, of whom 200 to 220 had received two doses of AZD1222 and some 25 had received two doses of the MenACWY control vaccine. Enrollment into the trials was organized by age into subgroups of 18-55, 56-69 and 70-plus years, and those subgroups contained approximately 160, 26 and 62 TCR-sequenced participants, respectively.

About this clone: The antigen it recognizes is unknown. No base-level quality is on record; no much larger clone is a single base apart.

Including the terminal cysteine and phenylalanine, the CDR3 comprises 15 residues. Only CDR3 DNA remains: 45 bases, in frame from the first base. The germline V gene specifies MNHEY as CDR1 and SVGEGT as CDR2. Trimming removed 4 bases from V and 6 bases from J; the gene matches leave 8 bases unexplained. Broad study findings and their caveats: Spike-specific TCR breadth and depth rose significantly after two AZD1222 doses compared with day 0 and with MenACWY recipients. No day 14 peak-response samples were available, so repertoires were characterized only after the peak T cell response. CD4 TCRs associated with the vaccine covered the entire spike protein, and the dominant responses were in regions 160-218 and 743-854. Participants were mostly white British and included more females than males, and it was suggested by the authors that clonal diversity may have been underestimated. The 56-69-year group was small, and its depth increase did not reach significance, likely because of low power. Reportedly, almost half of the unique spike-specific TCRs recognized epitopes lying outside the regions that are mutated in the B.1.351 and B.1.1.7 variants. Only a handful of AZD1222 recipients were SARS-CoV-2 seropositive at baseline, limiting conclusions about previously exposed vaccinees.

The CDR3 regions of human TCRbeta chains were analyzed by immunosequencing. The paper's data handling went like this. TCRs in the repertoires were matched against a reference library of SARS-CoV-2-specific TCRs that had been generated with the MIRA antigen-specificity platform. Breadth meant the fraction of unique TCRs that were SARS-CoV-2-associated, whereas depth meant the fraction of total T cells that were SARS-CoV-2-associated. Using the MIRA data, each spike-specific TCR was mapped to the spike region that the TCR reacts to and placed in a CD4 or CD8 class. Log10-transformed breadth and depth values were compared by one-way ANOVA with Sidak's multiple comparisons tests. Sourced from immuneACCESS, this table was stored by TCRdb with only in-frame sequences that have V and J called. A share of the clones is absent; for the studies checked, an unresolved V gene accounts for under half, and the remainder has no known explanation. V, J and clone size derive from that table, while D and trimming were established from the DNA sequence. A total of 150,000 to 200,000 clones appear in this sample, 92% of them only once. The ten largest account for 1% to 1.5% of the sample.

The time point label of this sample denotes: about 28 days (+/-7) after the second vaccine dose. Because spike-specific TCR depth and breadth did not differ between the two schedules, AZD1222 recipients who got a second dose at roughly 4 weeks were pooled with those who got a second dose at roughly 12 weeks. Samples from vaccinated people were obtained from the UK trials COV001 and COV002, which included a single-blind randomized controlled phase 2/3 trial of AZD1222 (ChAdOx1 nCoV-19) in healthy adults. For TCRbeta chain sequencing, PBMC samples were collected from trial participants at day 0 and at day 28 after the second dose.

The rearrangement combines TRBV6-2 or TRBV6-3 with TRBJ1-5; TRBD1 lines up with 8 middle nucleotides. The source of this sequence is an adult who received the AZD1222 COVID-19 vaccine. Source: peripheral blood, taken 28 days after the second AZD1222 dose. For the CDR3, the sequence is CASSFRQGIGQPQHF. The DNA reads as follows: TGTGCCAGCAGTTTTAGACAGGGGATCGGTCAGCCCCAGCATTTT.